These T cell receptor beta chains were read from a single sample in a study of human T cells and chemical hapten exposure. Each CDR3 protein gets one entry after TCRdb re-called the RACE reads with MiXCR. The sample gives roughly 380,000 distinct CDR3 sequences, about 6.3% of which show up once; under 7% is in the top ten. Material: whole blood, obtained in connection with sensitization to the hapten diphenylcyclopropenone (DPC). These receptor sequences come from a woman under 30 with alopecia areata. Some clones in this sample may be carry-over from other donors' samples. Both conserved end residues are part of each CDR3. The D gene is left open where the match is weak. Clone size is given for some rows only: seen once, a few or many times, or a class if the clone is expanded.

v_gene,abundance,j_gene,d_gene,CDR3aa,CDR3nt
TRBV10-1,NA,TRBJ1-4,NA,CASRCSAYQEKLFF,TGCGCCAGCAGGTGCTCGGCTTATCAGGAAAAACTGTTTTTT
TRBV12-3/TRBV12-4,many,TRBJ1-2,TRBD1,CASRPGLTGTYGYTF,TGTGCCAGCAGGCCGGGCCTGACAGGGACCTATGGCTACACCTTC
TRBV20-1,few,TRBJ2-7,NA,CSAKAGEQDEQYF,TGCAGTGCTAAGGCGGGTGAACAAGACGAGCAGTACTTC
TRBV20-1,many,TRBJ1-5,NA,CSARDRRALIGQPQHF,TGCAGTGCTAGAGATCGTAGGGCCCTAATCGGTCAGCCCCAGCATTTT
TRBV20-1,many,TRBJ1-4,NA,CSAPDPRQNEKLFF,TGCAGTGCCCCCGACCCTAGACAAAATGAAAAACTGTTTTTT
TRBV20-1,NA,TRBJ2-7,NA,CSAVYSGVTRYEQYF,TGCAGTGCCGTATACTCGGGCGTAACACGCTACGAGCAGTACTTC
TRBV20-1,many,TRBJ1-5,NA,CSARDNGRGNQPQHF,TGCAGTGCTAGGGACAACGGACGGGGCAATCAGCCCCAGCATTTT
TRBV28,many,TRBJ1-4,NA,CASSPLGTADNEKLFF,TGTGCCAGCAGCCCACTTGGGACCGCAGATAATGAAAAACTGTTTTTT
TRBV10-3,NA,TRBJ1-6,NA,CAISETGSWGNSPLHF,TGTGCCATCAGTGAAACGGGCAGTTGGGGAAATTCACCCCTCCACTTT
TRBV6-4,NA,TRBJ1-2,NA,CASSGGPAGSYGYTF,TGTGCCAGCAGTGGAGGCCCTGCTGGATCCTATGGCTACACCTTC
TRBV10-3,few,TRBJ2-4,NA,CAISEDRNSKNIQYF,TGTGCCATCAGTGAGGACAGGAATTCCAAAAACATTCAGTACTTC
TRBV29-1,few,TRBJ2-6,TRBD1,CSVAGQGPAGEANVLTF,TGCAGCGTTGCGGGACAGGGGCCCGCGGGTGAGGCCAACGTCCTGACTTTC
TRBV5-1,NA,TRBJ2-5,NA,CASSSPSTRGETQYF,TGCGCCAGCAGCTCCCCTTCTACTAGAGGAGAGACCCAGTACTTC
TRBV28,many,TRBJ2-5,NA,CASSHGGQQETQYF,TGTGCCAGCAGTCATGGAGGACAACAAGAGACCCAGTACTTC
TRBV5-1,NA,TRBJ2-3,TRBD1,CASRGQGRGDTQYF,TGCGCCAGCAGGGGACAGGGTCGGGGAGATACGCAGTATTTT
TRBV29-1,few,TRBJ2-2,TRBD2,CSVTTSFNTGELFF,TGCAGCGTGACGACTAGCTTCAACACCGGGGAGCTGTTTTTT
TRBV5-4,many,TRBJ1-3,NA,CASSRKGQLSTIYF,TGTGCCAGCAGCCGGAAAGGACAGCTCTCCACCATATATTTT
TRBV24-1,NA,TRBJ2-3,NA,CATSEGRDGFFTDTQYF,TGTGCCACCAGTGAGGGCCGGGACGGATTCTTCACAGATACGCAGTATTTT
TRBV20-1,NA,TRBJ1-1,NA,CSAYPQGNTEAFF,TGCAGTGCTTACCCACAGGGGAACACTGAAGCTTTCTTT
TRBV7-9,NA,TRBJ1-4,NA,CASSTRQNEKLFF,TGTGCCAGCAGCACGAGACAAAATGAAAAACTGTTTTTT
TRBV18,NA,TRBJ1-1,NA,CASSPPMASVAFF,TGTGCCAGCTCACCACCGATGGCCTCTGTAGCTTTCTTT
TRBV5-6,many,TRBJ1-2,NA,CASSSQAAYGYTF,TGTGCCAGCAGCTCCCAGGCGGCCTATGGCTACACCTTC
TRBV29-1,NA,TRBJ1-2,NA,CSVEGGTYGYTF,TGCAGCGTTGAAGGGGGAACTTATGGCTACACCTTC
TRBV28,NA,TRBJ2-4,NA,CASSLLGLAKNIQYF,TGTGCCAGCAGTTTACTCGGCCTAGCCAAAAACATTCAGTACTTC
TRBV20-1,NA,TRBJ1-2,NA,CSAMPDNRGYGYTF,TGCAGTGCTATGCCGGACAATCGGGGCTATGGCTACACCTTC
TRBV18,many,TRBJ1-1,TRBD1,CASSPDRLMNTEAFF,TGTGCCAGCTCCCCGGACAGGCTCATGAACACTGAAGCTTTCTTT
TRBV7-3,NA,TRBJ1-2,TRBD1,CASSPTGGVGGYTF,TGTGCCAGCAGCCCGACAGGGGGCGTAGGAGGCTACACCTTC
TRBV10-3,many,TRBJ1-5,NA,CAISETLHQPQHF,TGTGCCATCAGTGAGACCCTCCATCAGCCCCAGCATTTT
TRBV20-1,NA,TRBJ2-3,TRBD2,CSAGLAGGTTDTQYF,TGCAGTGCTGGACTAGCGGGGGGGACCACAGATACGCAGTATTTT
TRBV2,NA,TRBJ2-3,TRBD2,CASHKGLAGEADTQYF,TGTGCCAGCCACAAGGGACTAGCGGGGGAGGCAGATACGCAGTATTTT
TRBV28,many,TRBJ2-2,TRBD1,CASSFVPPAGTENTGELFF,TGTGCCAGCAGTTTCGTACCCCCCGCCGGGACAGAGAACACCGGGGAGCTGTTTTTT
TRBV3-1,NA,TRBJ2-7,NA,CASSQGESRQYF,TGTGCCAGCAGCCAGGGGGAGAGTAGGCAGTACTTC
TRBV5-6,few,TRBJ2-3,TRBD2,CASTPEGSGGITQYF,TGTGCCAGCACCCCTGAAGGTAGCGGGGGGATCACGCAGTATTTT
TRBV6-2/TRBV6-3,few,TRBJ1-1,TRBD1,CASSQTLDRETEAFF,TGTGCCAGCAGTCAAACACTTGACAGGGAGACTGAAGCTTTCTTT
TRBV3-1,few,TRBJ2-3,NA,CASSQIGSPDTQYF,TGTGCCAGCAGTCAAATTGGTTCTCCAGATACGCAGTATTTT
TRBV6-5,few,TRBJ2-7,NA,CASSTPYEQYF,TGTGCCAGCAGCACCCCCTACGAGCAGTACTTC
TRBV6-5,many,TRBJ1-1,NA,CASSFQGVNTEAFF,TGTGCCAGCAGTTTCCAGGGAGTTAACACTGAAGCTTTCTTT
TRBV13,NA,TRBJ2-3,NA,CASSRTPLPTDTQYF,TGTGCCAGCAGCAGGACTCCTCTCCCCACAGATACGCAGTATTTT
TRBV4-2,many,TRBJ1-4,TRBD1,CASSHADRGAVEKLFF,TGTGCCAGCAGCCACGCGGACAGGGGGGCGGTTGAAAAACTGTTTTTT
TRBV20-1,many,TRBJ1-1,NA,CSALQGNTEAFF,TGCAGTGCGTTACAGGGGAACACTGAAGCTTTCTTT
TRBV19,once,TRBJ1-6,NA,CASHDSPLHF,TGTGCCAGCCACGATTCACCCCTCCACTTT
TRBV6-5,few,TRBJ2-2,NA,CASSTRNTGELFF,TGTGCCAGCAGTACCAGGAACACCGGGGAGCTGTTTTTT
TRBV3-1,few,TRBJ2-3,NA,CASSKRDLRTQYF,TGTGCCAGCAGCAAACGGGACTTGCGAACGCAGTATTTT
TRBV7-6,NA,TRBJ1-2,NA,CASSLAKGPNYGYTF,TGTGCCAGCAGCTTAGCGAAAGGCCCAAACTATGGCTACACCTTC
TRBV5-1,many,TRBJ1-1,NA,CASSQALQGSTEAFF,TGCGCCAGCAGCCAAGCCCTACAAGGGAGCACTGAAGCTTTCTTT
TRBV7-2,NA,TRBJ2-5,NA,CASSLSNRQETQYF,TGTGCCAGCAGCTTAAGCAACAGACAAGAGACCCAGTACTTC
TRBV18,NA,TRBJ1-1,NA,CASSQTGEGGTEAFF,TGTGCCAGCTCACAAACGGGAGAAGGGGGCACTGAAGCTTTCTTT
TRBV5-1,many,TRBJ1-5,TRBD1,CASRSGQGARQPQHF,TGCGCCAGCAGATCGGGACAGGGGGCGAGGCAGCCCCAGCATTTT
TRBV6-2/TRBV6-3,many,TRBJ1-5,NA,CASSRTTSQEPQHF,TGTGCCAGCAGCCGGACAACCTCTCAGGAGCCCCAGCATTTT
TRBV4-2,many,TRBJ1-2,NA,CASAKEGANYGYTF,TGTGCCAGCGCAAAAGAAGGAGCTAACTATGGCTACACCTTC
TRBV12-3/TRBV12-4,NA,TRBJ2-7,TRBD1,CASSSIFSGQGETYEQYF,TGTGCCAGCAGTTCTATCTTTTCGGGACAGGGAGAGACCTACGAGCAGTACTTC
TRBV5-4,many,TRBJ2-1,TRBD1,CASSLEGQVYNEQFF,TGTGCCAGCAGCTTGGAGGGACAGGTCTACAATGAGCAGTTCTTC